The 4 T cell receptor beta chains below all came from one sample that was sequenced in a study of blood T cell repertoires in COVID-19. The data were produced by immunoSEQ multiplex PCR, yet TCRdb's version contains in-frame clones alone and is incomplete. The sample lists 200,000 to 250,000 clones, more than 75% seen once, with 4.3% in the top ten. The sequencing input was PBMCs or T cells enriched from blood (not recorded which). Every receptor here comes from a man between 25 and 39 years old with acute COVID-19.

Here the CDR3 reads CAYQTGGYGYTF. The CDR3 bases are TGTGCCTACCAAACAGGGGGCTATGGCTACACCTTC. V usage is TRBV2 and J usage is TRBJ1-2; 8 nucleotides match TRBD1. Germline CDR1 SNHLY, CDR2 FYNNEI. This CDR3 contains 12 residues. Trimming took 11 bases from V and 4 from J; bases not matched to a gene: 6.

The chain combines TRBV10-3 with TRBJ2-2; 8 bases match TRBD1. This CDR3 comprises 15 residues. After removal of 5 bases from V and 6 bases from J, the junction contained 8 bases not matched to a gene. Germline CDR1 and CDR2: ENHRY and SYGVKD. For the CDR3, the DNA is TGTGCCATCAGTATTCCTCAGGGGGCGGCCGGGGAGCTGTTTTTT. Protein: CAISIPQGAAGELFF.

The CDR3 here is CASSLTGEGLETQYF. The DNA of the CDR3 is TGTGCCAGCAGCCTGACAGGGGAGGGTTTGGAGACCCAGTACTTC. The chain is built from TRBV5-6 and TRBJ2-5; possibly TRBD1 for D (8 bases). Looked up from germline, CDR1 is SGHDT and CDR2 is YYEEEE. The CDR3 extends over 15 amino acids. V gave up 4 bases and J gave up 5 bases, with 18 bases separating them. Combining the CDR3 with reference TRBV5-6 and TRBJ2-5 gives the whole variable domain DAGVTQSPTHLIKTRGQQVTLRCSPKSGHDTVSWYQQALGQGPQFIFQYYEEEERQRGNFPDRFSGHQFPNYSSELNVNALLLGDSALYLCASSLTGEGLETQYFGPGTRLLVL.

This CDR3 reads CARLAGGQETQYF. CDR3 DNA: TGTGCCAGACTAGCGGGGGGGCAAGAGACCCAGTACTTC. This chain connects TRBV11-3 to TRBJ2-5; 13 bases are shared with TRBD2. The J segment lost 2 bases and the V segment lost 9 bases, leaving 0 bases of the junction unmatched. Germline CDR1 is SGHNT and CDR2 is YENEEA. This CDR3 region has 13 residues. The complete variable domain, with remaining parts taken from reference TRBV11-3 and TRBJ2-5, reads EAGVVQSPRYKIIEKKQPVAFWCNPISGHNTLYWYLQNLGQGPELLIRYENEEAVDDSQLPKDRFSAERLKGVDSTLKIQPAELGDSAVYLCARLAGGQETQYFGPGTRLLVL.